A selection of T cell receptor beta chains follows, all from one sample in a study of blood T cell repertoires in COVID-19. Using immunoSEQ multiplex PCR, the repertoire was profiled, and TCRdb retains in-frame clones only, with some absent. The table has approximately 150,000 clones, around 88% seen once; the top ten hold roughly 20%. Sequencing used peripheral blood. The receptor source for this set is an older woman who had recovered from COVID-19. The CDR3 runs from the conserved cysteine through the conserved F or W. Fields, in order: V gene, clone size, J gene, D gene, CDR3 protein, CDR3 DNA. D genes are given only for firm matches. The listing skips clone size in some rows; elsewhere it reads once, few, many or a size class.

>TRBV5-1|NA|TRBJ1-1|NA
CASSLREGEVAFF
TGCGCCAGCAGCTTGCGGGAGGGAGAGGTCGCTTTCTTT
>TRBV6-4|NA|TRBJ1-5|NA
CASSDWGVQPQHF
TGTGCCAGCAGTGACTGGGGGGTTCAGCCCCAGCATTTT
>TRBV5-4|NA|TRBJ2-3|NA
CASSLMGNTQYF
TGTGCCAGCAGCTTGATGGGCAATACGCAGTATTTT
>TRBV15|few|TRBJ2-1|NA
CATGMGAGLYNEQFF
TGTGCCACCGGTATGGGAGCGGGTCTTTACAATGAGCAGTTCTTC
>TRBV5-1|NA|TRBJ1-2|NA
CASSPADIPLLNYGYTF
TGCGCCAGCAGCCCGGCGGACATTCCCCTTCTTAACTATGGCTACACCTTC
>TRBV30|NA|TRBJ2-7|NA
CAWATGVGAYEQYF
TGTGCCTGGGCGACAGGAGTTGGGGCCTACGAGCAGTACTTC
>TRBV29-1|NA|TRBJ2-1|NA
CSARTPREQFF
TGCAGCGCCCGGACTCCCAGGGAGCAGTTCTTC
>TRBV29-1|few|TRBJ2-1|NA
CSVPGFGGQVLYNEQFF
TGCAGCGTCCCCGGATTCGGGGGGCAGGTCCTCTACAATGAGCAGTTCTTC
>TRBV5-6|NA|TRBJ1-2|NA
CASSSDRLYGYTF
TGTGCCAGCAGTTCTGACAGATTATATGGCTACACCTTC
>TRBV27|NA|TRBJ2-2|NA
CASARLAFAGELFF
TGTGCCAGCGCCCGGCTAGCGTTCGCCGGGGAGCTGTTTTTT
>TRBV4-2|NA|TRBJ2-3|TRBD2
CASSQAGGLAGEVDTQYF
TGTGCCAGCAGCCAAGCTGGGGGACTAGCGGGAGAGGTAGATACGCAGTATTTT
>TRBV5-1|NA|TRBJ2-5|NA
CASSLEGQYQETQYF
TGCGCCAGCAGCTTGGAGGGGCAGTACCAAGAGACCCAGTACTTC
>TRBV27|NA|TRBJ2-7|TRBD2
CASSFASGSEQYF
TGTGCCAGCAGTTTCGCTAGCGGGAGCGAGCAGTACTTC
>TRBV6-1|NA|TRBJ1-5|TRBD1
CASSEGTTGSQPQHF
TGTGCCAGCAGTGAAGGGACGACAGGGAGTCAGCCCCAGCATTTT
>TRBV5-8|NA|TRBJ1-6|NA
CASSLAWDKPLHF
TGTGCCAGCAGCTTGGCCTGGGACAAACCCCTCCACTTT
>TRBV7-3|NA|TRBJ2-5|NA
CASSPQGPPPQDF
TGTGCCAGCAGCCCCCAGGGGCCTCCTCCCCAGGACTTC
>TRBV5-6|NA|TRBJ2-1|NA
CASSQWGDRAHNEQFF
TGTGCCAGCAGCCAATGGGGGGACCGGGCCCACAATGAGCAGTTCTTC
>TRBV28|once|TRBJ2-5|NA
CASSLSVAATQYF
TGTGCCAGCAGTTTATCGGTAGCGGCGACCCAGTACTTC
>TRBV11-3|once|TRBJ2-1|TRBD2
CASSLFTSGAYNEQFF
TGTGCCAGCAGCTTGTTTACTAGCGGGGCTTACAATGAGCAGTTCTTC
>TRBV19|NA|TRBJ2-5|NA
CASSIRSAAMEIQETQYF
TGTGCCAGTAGTATACGATCGGCGGCCATGGAGATTCAAGAGACCCAGTACTTC
>TRBV5-6|NA|TRBJ2-5|NA
CASRAAGYQETQYF
TGTGCCAGCAGGGCGGCGGGGTACCAAGAGACCCAGTACTTC
>TRBV7-2|NA|TRBJ1-2|TRBD1
CASSPQGDYGYTF
TGTGCCAGCAGCCCACAGGGGGACTATGGCTACACCTTC
>TRBV7-2|NA|TRBJ1-6|NA
CASSPTWGDSPLHF
TGTGCCAGCAGCCCCACCTGGGGCGATTCACCCCTCCACTTT
>TRBV6-5|NA|TRBJ1-5|NA
CASSYDPQGRQPQHF
TGTGCCAGCAGTTACGACCCACAGGGCCGGCAGCCCCAGCATTTT
>TRBV7-8|NA|TRBJ2-5|TRBD2
CASSLVSASGGPPETQYF
TGTGCCAGCAGCTTAGTCTCCGCTAGCGGGGGGCCCCCAGAGACCCAGTACTTC
>TRBV5-1|once|TRBJ1-4|NA
CASSLGQNNEKLFF
TGCGCCAGCAGCTTGGGACAGAATAATGAAAAACTGTTTTTT
>TRBV5-1|few|TRBJ1-2|NA
CASSFGKNYGYTF
TGCGCCAGCAGCTTTGGCAAAAACTATGGCTACACCTTC
>TRBV15|NA|TRBJ2-1|TRBD2
CATSGPRGGWNEQFF
TGTGCCACCAGCGGACCCCGGGGGGGGTGGAATGAGCAGTTCTTC
>TRBV19|NA|TRBJ1-4|NA
CASSTTPVGEKLFF
TGTGCCAGTAGTACCACCCCGGTTGGTGAAAAACTGTTTTTT
>TRBV9|NA|TRBJ1-5|TRBD1
CASSVGTGGNQPQHF
TGTGCCAGCAGCGTAGGGACAGGGGGCAATCAGCCCCAGCATTTT
>TRBV18|NA|TRBJ1-1|TRBD1
CASSLDRVGTEAFF
TGTGCCAGCTCACTAGACAGGGTGGGAACTGAAGCTTTCTTT
>TRBV4-3|NA|TRBJ2-7|NA
CASSAGPRSEQYF
TGCGCCAGCAGCGCGGGACCAAGGAGCGAGCAGTACTTC
>TRBV29-1|NA|TRBJ2-7|NA
CSVEPGDSPYEQYF
TGCAGCGTTGAACCGGGTGACAGCCCCTACGAGCAGTACTTC
>TRBV16|NA|TRBJ2-5|NA
CASSQLVAGQETQYF
TGTGCCAGCAGCCAATTGGTGGCAGGGCAAGAGACCCAGTACTTC
>TRBV19|NA|TRBJ2-5|TRBD1
CASSTQGGTQYF
TGTGCCAGTAGTACACAGGGGGGGACCCAGTACTTC
>TRBV29-1|NA|TRBJ1-4|TRBD1
CSVCDRATEKLFF
TGCAGCGTTTGCGACAGGGCGACTGAAAAACTGTTTTTT
>TRBV6-2/TRBV6-3|NA|TRBJ2-2|NA
CASNPGALTGELFF
TGTGCCAGCAACCCAGGGGCCCTCACCGGGGAGCTGTTTTTT
>TRBV10-3|NA|TRBJ2-3|NA
CAISSTRPPTSTDTQYF
TGTGCCATCAGTTCCACCCGTCCCCCCACTAGCACAGATACGCAGTATTTT
>TRBV2|NA|TRBJ2-1|NA
CASSDQVQQFF
TGTGCCAGCAGTGATCAGGTCCAGCAGTTCTTC
>TRBV4-1|NA|TRBJ2-3|TRBD2
CASSPDELAATPATQYF
TGCGCCAGCAGCCCCGACGAACTAGCGGCGACTCCTGCTACGCAGTATTTT
>TRBV4-1|NA|TRBJ2-5|TRBD1
CASSPGQGWNQETQYF
TGCGCCAGCAGCCCCGGACAGGGATGGAACCAAGAGACCCAGTACTTC
>TRBV12-3/TRBV12-4|NA|TRBJ1-2|NA
CASSLTGQGGYTF
TGTGCCAGCAGCCTGACAGGCCAGGGTGGCTACACCTTC
>TRBV7-3|few|TRBJ2-4|NA
CASSSLTGLLYF
TGTGCCAGCAGCTCCCTGACTGGCCTATTGTACTTC
>TRBV30|NA|TRBJ1-3|NA
CAWSVGAEGNTIYF
TGTGCCTGGAGTGTCGGCGCGGAGGGAAACACCATATATTTT
>TRBV29-1|NA|TRBJ1-1|NA
CSVGKGLDTEAFF
TGCAGCGTTGGTAAGGGGTTGGACACTGAAGCTTTCTTT
>TRBV3-1/TRBV3-2|NA|TRBJ1-1|NA
CASSQVRGGQNTEAFF
TGTGCCAGCAGCCAGGTCCGGGGAGGGCAAAACACTGAAGCTTTCTTT
>TRBV30|NA|TRBJ2-3|NA
CAWTPGGAGTDTQYF
TGTGCCTGGACCCCAGGTGGGGCGGGCACAGATACGCAGTATTTT
>TRBV3-1/TRBV3-2|NA|TRBJ1-1|NA
CASSPTRAGAEAFF
TGTGCCAGCAGCCCCACCCGGGCAGGGGCTGAAGCTTTCTTT
>TRBV14|NA|TRBJ1-2|TRBD1
CASSQVGDRGGYTF
TGTGCCAGCAGCCAAGTGGGGGACAGGGGTGGCTACACCTTC
>TRBV4-1|NA|TRBJ2-1|TRBD1
CASSRRGDRPAGGEQFF
TGCGCCAGCAGCCGAAGGGGGGACAGGCCTGCTGGGGGTGAGCAGTTCTTC
>TRBV19|NA|TRBJ1-1|NA
CASRDGGGTEAFF
TGTGCCAGTAGGGATGGGGGGGGCACTGAAGCTTTCTTT
>TRBV27|NA|TRBJ2-7|TRBD2
CASSPRAGGSYEQYF
TGTGCCAGCAGTCCTCGAGCGGGAGGGTCCTACGAGCAGTACTTC
>TRBV7-9|NA|TRBJ2-3|TRBD2
CASSSLGREPADTQYF
TGTGCCAGCAGCTCTCTTGGGCGGGAGCCCGCAGATACGCAGTATTTT
>TRBV28|once|TRBJ2-5|TRBD2
CASSPRLAGGRETQYF
TGTGCCAGCAGTCCAAGACTAGCGGGAGGGCGAGAGACCCAGTACTTC
>TRBV15|NA|TRBJ1-1|NA
CATSRNRREEAFF
TGTGCCACCAGCAGGAACAGGAGGGAAGAAGCTTTCTTT
>TRBV5-6|NA|TRBJ1-3|NA
CASSSGQGPGHNSGNTIYF
TGTGCCAGCAGCTCCGGGCAGGGCCCCGGGCATAACTCTGGAAACACCATATATTTT
>TRBV29-1|once|TRBJ2-3|NA
CSVERGLGDTQYF
TGCAGCGTTGAACGGGGGTTGGGAGATACGCAGTATTTT
>TRBV24-1|NA|TRBJ2-3|NA
CATSDWEGGRDGSTDTQYF
TGTGCCACCAGTGATTGGGAGGGGGGAAGAGATGGGAGCACAGATACGCAGTATTTT
>TRBV3-1/TRBV3-2|few|TRBJ2-3|NA
CASSLSYHTDTQYF
TGTGCCAGCAGCCTTAGCTACCACACAGATACGCAGTATTTT